This entry features one T cell receptor beta chain sequence. Its cognate antigen is unknown. The CDR3 extends over 15 amino acids. Germline CDR1 reads MGHDK; CDR2 reads SYGVNS. Losses at the gene ends were 7 bases for V and 5 bases for J; bases not matched to a gene: 9. The entry originates in a study of cytomegalovirus exposure and HLA in healthy donors. Background on the study: Out of roughly 170 million T cells, an earlier analysis found some 110 million unique TCR beta sequences in total. From donors who were HLA-typed, an early data release held around 80 million unique TCRs. Notes on the study in general: TRBV6-2, TRBV6-3 and some other V segments were unresolvable in 87-base-pair reads. In terms of immune exposure information, only CMV serostatus was available.

PCR primers comprised 60 Vbeta and 13 Jbeta primers. Here immunoSEQ multiplex PCR was the method, and the copy in TCRdb shows in-frame clones only, minus some. The sample carries under 150,000 clones, around 79% recorded once. This TCR derives from a man aged 18 to 29 in good health and CMV-seronegative. The genes are TRBV25-1 and TRBJ2-1, with 9 bases lining up with TRBD1. Sequencing was performed on PBMCs. CDR3 protein: CASTHPGQGDNEQFF. As DNA, the CDR3 is TGTGCCAGCACGCACCCGGGACAGGGAGACAATGAGCAGTTCTTC.